This TCR beta chain was obtained from a study of shared clonotypes between healthy human individuals. This CDR3 spans 13 amino acids. V gave up 5 bases and J gave up 9 bases; unmatched junction bases: 7. Germline CDR1 is PRHDT and CDR2 is FYEKMQ (reference sequence). The table came from immunoSEQ multiplex PCR; TCRdb's copy has only in-frame clones and leaves some out. The top ten hold roughly 0.1% of the sample, which has 550,000 to 750,000 clones, 95% to 96% seen once. Naive CD8 cells comprised CD45RO-negative, CCR7-positively selected cells, excluding terminally differentiated effector memory CD45RA+ cells.

The sequence was collected from a woman under 40 in good health. The specimen was naive CD8+ T cells sorted from blood. The V and J genes are TRBV13 and TRBJ2-1, with 7 bases fitting TRBD2. The CDR3, as DNA: TGTGCCAGCAGCCTAAGGACTAGAGGTGAGCAGTTCTTC. Its translation is CASSLRTRGEQFF.